Below are 15 T cell receptor beta chains sequenced from a single sample in a study of T-cell memory formation after mild COVID-19. MiXCR, applied by TCRdb to the 5' RACE reads, yields one record per CDR3 protein. The data contain 450,000 to 650,000 distinct CDR3 sequences, roughly 21% of them singletons. Sequencing input: PBMCs or a T cell subset sorted from them (not recorded which). The receptors stem from an adult woman who had mild COVID-19 (a few samples of this study predate the infection). Cell type and time point are not known.

This rearrangement joins TRBV12-3 or TRBV12-4 to TRBJ2-2, with D maybe TRBD1 (6 bases). The CDR3 consists of 16 residues. The V gene lost 6 bases and the J gene lost 4 bases, with 18 bases spanning the gap. The CDR3 DNA sequence: TGTGCCAGCAGAAAAAGCCTGGACAGCCTCACCGGGGAGCTGTTTTTT. Amino acid sequence: CASRKSLDSLTGELFF.

This clonotype turned up a few times. V usage is TRBV12-3 or TRBV12-4 and J usage is TRBJ2-3, with 9 positions matching TRBD2. CDR3 length: 15 residues. Germline trimming cut 3 bases from V and 5 bases from J; bases unmatched to any gene: 6. CDR3 nucleotides: TGTGCCAGCAGTTTTGCGGGAGGGAGGGGAGATACGCAGTATTTT. Its protein product is CASSFAGGRGDTQYF.

This clonotype appeared a few times. V gene TRBV5-1 combines with J gene TRBJ2-7; TRBD2 might be the D (5 bases). V was trimmed by 0 bases and J by 7 bases, leaving 17 bases between them. The germline CDR1 and CDR2 sequences are SGHRS and YFSETQ. The CDR3 is made up of 15 amino acids. CDR3 coding DNA: TGCGCCAGCAGCTTGGATGGAGGTCCCTACGCGGAGCAGTACTTC. Its translation: CASSLDGGPYAEQYF.

The rearrangement uses TRBV21-1 and TRBJ2-7; TRBD1 is the table's D call, not checked against the DNA. TRBV21-1 is listed as a pseudogene. The CDR3 is 16 amino acids. CDR3 sequence reads: CASSKVGTGKDYEQYF. The DNA of the CDR3 is TGTGCCAGCAGCAAAGTCGGGACAGGGAAAGACTACGAGCAGTACTTC.

CDR3 nucleotide sequence: TGTGCCAGCAGTTTAGGTGCCAGGGGCACTGAAGCTTTCTTT. It translates to CASSLGARGTEAFF. The V call is TRBV12-3 or TRBV12-4, the J call TRBJ1-1; TRBD1 might be the D (6 bases). The CDR3 length is 14 residues. V gave up 1 base and J gave up 4 bases, with 10 bases separating them.

This clonotype was recorded many times. The chain employs TRBV3-1 and TRBJ2-7, with 14 positions matching TRBD2. This CDR3 spans 18 amino acids. Losses at the gene ends were 4 bases for V and 2 bases for J; bases not matched to a gene: 10. Per the germline V gene, CDR1 is LGHDT and CDR2 is YNNKEL (reference sequence). CDR3 residues: CASSPSGTSGSFAYEQYF. The CDR3 bases are TGTGCCAGCAGCCCCTCCGGGACTAGCGGGAGCTTCGCCTACGAGCAGTACTTC.

This clonotype has a handful of counts. V is TRBV7-9 and J is TRBJ2-1; TRBD2 is a possible D gene (6 bases). Trimming shortened V by 5 bases and J by 7 bases, and 15 bases separated the two germline ends. The CDR3 spans 14 residues. Germline V gives CDR1 SEHNR, CDR2 FQNEAQ (reference sequence). The CDR3 sequence is CASSQFGGFNEQFF. The CDR3 DNA sequence: TGTGCCAGCAGCCAATTCGGAGGGTTTAATGAGCAGTTCTTC.

This clonotype was found many times. This sequence joins TRBV10-3 and TRBJ2-5; tentative D call: TRBD1 (6 bases). CDR3 length equals 13 residues. The germline V and J ends were trimmed by 7 bases and 5 bases, with 14 bases remaining between them. From germline, CDR1 is ENHRY and CDR2 SYGVKD. CDR3: CAIMPDTGETQYF. CDR3 sequence (DNA): TGTGCCATCATGCCCGACACAGGGGAGACCCAGTACTTC.

Only a few counts were recorded for this clonotype. This sequence joins TRBV12-3 or TRBV12-4 and TRBJ2-3, with a tentative D call TRBD2 (6 bases). V was pared by 6 bases and J by 2 bases, with 21 bases between. The CDR3 runs to 17 residues. In nucleotides, the CDR3 is TGTGCCAGCAGAAAGCGGGTTGAGCGCCCCTTCACAGATACGCAGTATTTT. Its protein is CASRKRVERPFTDTQYF.

This clonotype appeared a few times. The chain employs TRBV7-9 and TRBJ2-2; D ambiguous. Germline lookup yields CDR1 SEHNR and CDR2 FQNEAQ (reference sequence). The CDR3 length is 16 residues. The germline V and J ends were trimmed by 2 bases and 6 bases, with 16 bases remaining between them. CDR3 region: CASSLKVLVGPGELFF. CDR3 bases: TGTGCCAGCAGCTTAAAAGTCCTTGTCGGGCCCGGGGAGCTGTTTTTT. Together with reference TRBV7-9 and TRBJ2-2, the CDR3 gives the full variable domain: DTGVSQNPRHKITKRGQNVTFRCDPISEHNRLYWYRQTLGQGPEFLTYFQNEAQLEKSRLLSDRFSAERPKGSFSTLEIQRTEQGDSAMYLCASSLKVLVGPGELFFGEGSRLTVL.

This sequence joins TRBV9 and TRBJ1-2, with a possible D match to TRBD1 (5 bases). The ends were cut back, 0 bases at V and 2 bases at J, with 8 bases in the middle. The CDR3 runs to 14 residues. Germline CDR1 is SGDLS and CDR2 is YYNGEE. The chain's CDR3 is CASSVDAGNYGYTF. The DNA for the CDR3 is TGTGCCAGCAGCGTAGACGCAGGGAACTATGGCTACACCTTC.

This chain uses TRBV21-1 with TRBJ2-3; the D segment call TRBD2 is taken from the table without a DNA check. TRBV21-1 is labeled a pseudogene. The CDR3 has 10 residues. CDR3 sequence reads: CASITRTVSF. CDR3 DNA: TGTGCCAGCATAACTAGGACGGTCAGTTTT.

This clonotype was counted a few times. V gene TRBV4-1 combines with J gene TRBJ2-5; 10 positions agree with TRBD2. Germline CDR1 is MGHRA and CDR2 is YSYEKL. There are 16 residues in the CDR3. Trimming removed 5 bases from V and 5 bases from J; junction bases left unmatched: 11. CDR3 loop: CASSGLAGGMKETQYF. The CDR3 DNA is TGCGCCAGCAGCGGATTAGCGGGGGGAATGAAGGAGACCCAGTACTTC.

This clonotype was found many times. An end of the junction does not agree with germline; a read error may underlie this. The chain is built from TRBV12-3 or TRBV12-4 and TRBJ2-2; D ambiguous. There are 11 residues in the CDR3. DNA for the CDR3: TGCGCCAGCAGCTTTCCCGGGGAGCTGTTTTTT. This codes for CASSFPGELFF.

The chain has TRBV7-6 and TRBJ1-3, with TRBD1 matching 8 bases. The CDR3 runs 22 residues. Trimming took 2 bases from V and 2 from J; bases not matched to a gene: 23. Germline CDR1 is SGHVS and CDR2 is FNYEAQ. CDR3 sequence: CASSLSLRASTGQGRPGNTIYF. In DNA form, the CDR3 reads TGTGCCAGCAGCTTATCGCTACGGGCCTCAACAGGACAGGGAAGACCTGGAAACACCATATATTTT.